The rows below give T cell receptor beta chains drawn from one sample of a study of Ad26.COV2.S vaccination and SARS-CoV-2 variants. Produced via immunoSEQ multiplex PCR; TCRdb's table is partial and in-frame only. The sample records about 680,000 clones, more than 70% being singletons. The material was peripheral blood, obtained in a trial of Ad26.COV2.S vaccine versus placebo. These receptors all stem from a person aged 18-60 years who received the Ad26.COV2.S COVID-19 vaccine or a placebo. Both conserved end residues are part of each CDR3. The D gene is left open where the match is weak. The size of a clone is reported for some rows only, either as once, few or many, or as a class for expanded clones.

V gene,D gene,clone size,J gene,CDR3 DNA,CDR3 protein
TRBV3-1/TRBV3-2,.,.,TRBJ1-5,TGTGCCAGCAGCCAGGAGAGAAATCAGCCCCAGCATTTT,CASSQERNQPQHF
TRBV7-3,TRBD1,.,TRBJ2-6,TGTGCCAGCAGCCCCTACGACAGGGTCGTTGGGGCCAACGTCCTGACTTTC,CASSPYDRVVGANVLTF
TRBV13,TRBD1,.,TRBJ2-3,TGTGCCAGCAGCCCGGGGACAGGGGAAGATACGCAGTATTTT,CASSPGTGEDTQYF
TRBV19,TRBD1,.,TRBJ2-2,TGTGCCAGTAGTACCCGACAGGGGGTATACACCGGGGAGCTGTTTTTT,CASSTRQGVYTGELFF
TRBV10-3,.,.,TRBJ2-1,TGTGCCATCAGTGCATCAGAGGACAGCGAGCAGTTCTTC,CAISASEDSEQFF
TRBV30,.,.,TRBJ2-5,TGTGCCTGGAGACCAGGGCCCCCAGAGACCCAGTACTTC,CAWRPGPPETQYF
TRBV11-2,.,.,TRBJ1-3,TGTGCCAGCAGCTTAGATGGTCTCTCTGGAAACACCATATATTTT,CASSLDGLSGNTIYF
TRBV6-5,.,.,TRBJ1-2,TGTGCCAGCAGTTACGAGGGGCTTCACGGCTACACCTTC,CASSYEGLHGYTF
TRBV29-1,.,.,TRBJ1-6,TGCAGCGTTGCTCTGGAGTTAGGTTCACCCCTCCACTTT,CSVALELGSPLHF
TRBV5-1,TRBD1,.,TRBJ1-6,TGCGCCAGCAGCTCAATCCGGGACAGCGATGGACCCGTACATTCACCCCTCCACTTT,CASSSIRDSDGPVHSPLHF
TRBV27,.,.,TRBJ1-1,TGTGCCAGCAGTTTATCTTACCAGGGGATCTCTGAAGCTTTCTTT,CASSLSYQGISEAFF
TRBV7-9,.,.,TRBJ1-3,TGTGCCAGCAGCTTAGTGGGGGCCCGAAACACCATATATTTT,CASSLVGARNTIYF
TRBV24-1,.,.,TRBJ2-2,TGTGCCACCAGTGATTTAGAGGGACTTGACACCGGGGAGCTGTTTTTT,CATSDLEGLDTGELFF
TRBV20-1,.,.,TRBJ1-2,TGCAGTGCTAGTACAGACGAGGTGGGCTACACCTTC,CSASTDEVGYTF
TRBV24-1,.,.,TRBJ2-7,TGTGCCACCAGTGATCCTAAGACGGGGACGGGCCGTCTGCAGTACTTC,CATSDPKTGTGRLQYF
TRBV3-1/TRBV3-2,.,.,TRBJ2-3,TGTGCCAGCAGCCACAGGGGGCGGGAGTTCTCAGATACGCAGTATTTT,CASSHRGREFSDTQYF
TRBV29-1,.,.,TRBJ1-6,TGCAGCGTTGCGTGGGGGGTGGACTCACCCCTCCACTTT,CSVAWGVDSPLHF
TRBV10-2,TRBD1,.,TRBJ1-5,TGCGCCAGCAGTGAGCCGGGGACAGTCCGGCCCCAGCATTTT,CASSEPGTVRPQHF
TRBV27,TRBD1,.,TRBJ2-5,TGTGCCAGCAGCCGAGGACAGGGGGACCCGTTCCAAGAGACCCAGTACTTC,CASSRGQGDPFQETQYF
TRBV25-1,TRBD2,.,TRBJ2-5,TGTGCCAGCAGCTTAGGCCTAGCGGGGGGCCAAGAGACCCAGTACTTC,CASSLGLAGGQETQYF
TRBV15,TRBD2,.,TRBJ2-1,TGTGCCACCGGGTCGACTAGCGGGAGGCAGTATGAGCAGTTCTTC,CATGSTSGRQYEQFF
TRBV4-1,TRBD1,.,TRBJ1-1,TGCGCCAGCAGCCCCCGCACAGGGGCGGGGACTGAAGCTTTCTTT,CASSPRTGAGTEAFF
TRBV3-1/TRBV3-2,.,.,TRBJ2-7,TGTGCCAGCAGCCAAGATTTGGGCCGTTCCTACGAGCAGTACTTC,CASSQDLGRSYEQYF
TRBV18,.,few,TRBJ1-4,TGTGCCAGCTCACCAATTAAACAGAGTAATGAAAAACTGTTTTTT,CASSPIKQSNEKLFF
TRBV27,TRBD2,.,TRBJ2-5,TGTGCCAGCACTCCAGCGGGAGGGCAAGAGACCCAGTACTTC,CASTPAGGQETQYF
TRBV30,TRBD1,.,TRBJ1-5,TGTGCCTGGAGTGGACAGGGGGCGGGGCAGCCCCAGCATTTT,CAWSGQGAGQPQHF
TRBV19,.,.,TRBJ1-5,TGTGCCAGTAGTCCGGGGGCAGGGAGCTGGCAGCCCCAGCATTTT,CASSPGAGSWQPQHF
TRBV6-5,TRBD1,once,TRBJ2-4,TGTGCCAGCAGCCCGACAGGGGCTGCCAAAAACATTCAGTACTTC,CASSPTGAAKNIQYF
TRBV5-5,.,.,TRBJ1-3,TGTGCCAGCAGCCCCTCCTCTAGCCCGTACACCATATATTTT,CASSPSSSPYTIYF
TRBV4-3,.,.,TRBJ1-2,TGCGCCAGCAGCCGAGACAGGTTCGATGGCTACACCTTC,CASSRDRFDGYTF
TRBV27,.,.,TRBJ1-5,TGTGCCAGCAGCCAAAGGGGTCGGCAGCCCCAGCATTTT,CASSQRGRQPQHF
TRBV6-5,TRBD1,.,TRBJ1-2,TGTGCCAGCACCTCCACAGGGGCCTGGGGCTACACCTTC,CASTSTGAWGYTF
TRBV15,.,.,TRBJ1-2,TGTGCCACCAGCCAAACGGGCCTAATAAACTATGGCTACACCTTC,CATSQTGLINYGYTF
TRBV6-5,.,.,TRBJ2-2,TGTGCCAGCAGTCGGGAGGGGGAGCTGTTTTTT,CASSREGELFF
TRBV12-3/TRBV12-4,TRBD2,once,TRBJ2-1,TGTGCCAGCAGTCGACTAGCGGGGGAGGTAGAGTTCTTC,CASSRLAGEVEFF
TRBV6-5,TRBD1,.,TRBJ1-4,TGTGCCAGCAATAAGGGTGGGACAGGGGCCGAAAAACTGTTTTTT,CASNKGGTGAEKLFF
TRBV27,.,.,TRBJ2-1,TGTGCCAGCAGTTTTGATAGACAGACTAATGAGCAGTTCTTC,CASSFDRQTNEQFF
TRBV27,.,few,TRBJ1-1,TGTGCCAGCAGACCCATCCAGGGATCCACTGAAGCTTTCTTT,CASRPIQGSTEAFF
TRBV15,.,.,TRBJ2-1,TGTGCCACCAGCAGGGACCGGGTTACGGAGCAGTTCTTC,CATSRDRVTEQFF
TRBV2,.,.,TRBJ2-5,TGTGCCACGGGAGGGACAGACCAAGAGACCCAGTACTTC,CATGGTDQETQYF
TRBV29-1,.,.,TRBJ2-1,TGCAGCGTAACAGGACAGTTTTACAATGAGCAGTTCTTC,CSVTGQFYNEQFF
TRBV18,TRBD2,once,TRBJ2-1,TGTGCCAGCACCTGGACTAGCGGGATATATGAGCAGTTCTTC,CASTWTSGIYEQFF
TRBV6-6,TRBD1,few,TRBJ1-2,TGTGCCAGCAGTCCCCGGACAGGGAACTATGGCTACACCTTC,CASSPRTGNYGYTF
TRBV2,.,.,TRBJ2-3,TGTGCCAGCACCGACGACTATTCTACGCAGTATTTT,CASTDDYSTQYF
TRBV6-2/TRBV6-3,.,.,TRBJ1-1,TGTGCCAGCAGTTATACGGACTCGAACACTGAAGCTTTCTTT,CASSYTDSNTEAFF
TRBV29-1,.,.,TRBJ1-1,TGCAGCGCCGGAGCCGATTTTGAAGCTTTCTTT,CSAGADFEAFF
TRBV30,.,.,TRBJ1-1,TGTGCCTGGAGGAGGGAAGGGACTGAAGCTTTCTTT,CAWRREGTEAFF
TRBV5-1,.,.,TRBJ2-5,TGCGCCAGCAGCTTGGAAGGCGGACAAGAGACCCAGTACTTC,CASSLEGGQETQYF
TRBV12-3/TRBV12-4,TRBD1,.,TRBJ2-3,TGTGCCATTCCGACAGGGCCAGATACGCAGTATTTT,CAIPTGPDTQYF
TRBV3-1/TRBV3-2,.,.,TRBJ2-2,TGTGCCAGCAGCCAAGGACAACGGGAGCTGTTTTTT,CASSQGQRELFF
TRBV7-8,.,.,TRBJ1-2,TGTGCCAGCAGCTCTAGGGGTTTTGGGACCTATGGCTACACCTTC,CASSSRGFGTYGYTF
TRBV6-1,.,.,TRBJ1-2,TGTGCCAGCAGTGAGGGGGGGCATGGCTACACCTTC,CASSEGGHGYTF
TRBV30,.,.,TRBJ2-7,TGTGCCTGGAGTGGTGGCGGCTACGAGCAGTACTTC,CAWSGGGYEQYF
TRBV18,.,.,TRBJ1-1,TGTGCCAGCTCACCACCGACAGTGACTGAAGCTTTCTTT,CASSPPTVTEAFF
TRBV19,TRBD1,.,TRBJ2-2,TGTGCCAGTAGTATAGGGTACGGGACAGGGAACACCGGGGAGCTGTTTTTT,CASSIGYGTGNTGELFF
TRBV6-5,.,once,TRBJ1-5,TGTGCCAGCAGTTACCTAGGACTCAATCAGCCCCAGCATTTT,CASSYLGLNQPQHF
TRBV11-2,.,.,TRBJ2-2,TGTGCCAGCAGCTTTCCTGACACCGGGGAGCTGTTTTTT,CASSFPDTGELFF